Reported below is one TCR beta chain. Its antigen is unidentified. Measured with immunoSEQ multiplex PCR; TCRdb has only the in-frame clones, and not every one. Among roughly 700,000 clones listed, more than 70% were seen once. These data belong to a study of Ad26.COV2.S vaccination and SARS-CoV-2 variants. Study-level points and caveats: An underestimation of total T cell responses may have resulted from the TCR breadth and depth analyses.

Treatment denoted: about 20 received Ad26.COV2.S at low or high dose, single or two shots; about 5 received placebo; per-sample allocation not given. Samples were taken on day 63 after the first vaccine or placebo injection. This person who donated was an adult of 18-55 years in Boston. CDR3 length: 13 amino acids. J was trimmed by 5 bases and V by 8 bases; bases with no gene match: 9. Germline lookup yields CDR1 KGHSH and CDR2 LQKENI. This TCR was recovered from a person between 18 and 65 years old who received the Ad26.COV2.S COVID-19 vaccine or a placebo. The chain links TRBV18 to TRBJ2-7, with 7 bases lining up with TRBD1. The specimen was peripheral blood, collected in a trial of Ad26.COV2.S vaccine versus placebo. The CDR3: CASLMRQGDEQYF. CDR3 DNA: TGTGCCAGCCTAATGAGGCAGGGGGACGAGCAGTACTTC.